Following are 21 T cell receptor beta chains from one sample sequenced in a study of T cell repertoires in cytomegalovirus infection. TCRdb re-derived calls from the reads in MiXCR, one entry per CDR3 protein. The sample lists about 890,000 distinct CDR3 sequences; 30% to 40% were seen once. The antigens of these receptors remain unknown. The specimen was cultured CD8+ T cells from PBMCs, collected from culture after CMV antigen stimulation. Every receptor here comes from a human donor in good health (CMV status not recorded). Some clones in this sample may be carry-over from other donors' samples.

This clonotype was found many times. V gene TRBV7-6 combines with J gene TRBJ1-4, with D perhaps matching TRBD1 (5 bases). The V end was cut by 1 base, the J end by 0 bases, with 9 bases between. This CDR3 is built from 16 residues. In germline, CDR1 is SGHVS, CDR2 FNYEAQ. CDR3 loop: CASSLEGAATNEKLFF. The DNA of the CDR3 is TGTGCCAGCAGCTTAGAAGGGGCCGCAACTAATGAAAAACTGTTTTTT.

The chain links TRBV9 to TRBJ1-2, with TRBD1 as a possible D gene (5 bases). The CDR3 extends over 13 amino acids. CDR1 and CDR2 from the germline V gene are SGDLS and YYNGEE. The ends were cut back, 3 bases at V and 6 bases at J, with 12 bases in the middle. The CDR3 is CASSARRGDGYTF. DNA of the CDR3: TGTGCCAGCAGCGCACGCCGGGGGGATGGCTACACCTTC.

The chain is built from TRBV5-4 and TRBJ1-2, with 9 bases aligning to TRBD1. CDR3 length: 14 residues. CDR1 SGHNT and CDR2 YYREEE come from the germline V gene (reference sequence). V shed 4 bases, J shed 6 bases, and the junction held 7 bases outside the gene matches. The CDR3 DNA follows: TGTGCCAGCAGCGACAGGGGGGAGACGGATGGCTACACCTTC. Its protein product is CASSDRGETDGYTF. Full variable domain (missing parts from reference TRBV5-4 and TRBJ1-2): ETGVTQSPTHLIKTRGQQVTLRCSSQSGHNTVSWYQQALGQGPQFIFQYYREEENGRGNFPPRFSGLQFPNYSSELNVNALELDDSALYLCASSDRGETDGYTFGSGTRLTVV.

This chain joins TRBV20-1 and TRBJ2-1; maybe TRBD1 (6 bases). Deletions cut 5 bases from V and 4 bases from J, with 18 bases between. This CDR3 has 15 amino acids. Germline CDR1 and CDR2: DFQATT and SNEGSKA (reference sequence). As DNA, the CDR3 is TGCAGTGCTTCACCGCTACAGGGCCGGTACAATGAGCAGTTCTTC. This sequence encodes CSASPLQGRYNEQFF.

The rearrangement uses TRBV6-1 and TRBJ2-2, with D hard to call. The V gene's germline CDR1 is MNHNS and CDR2 SASEGT. The V and J ends lost 6 bases and 4 bases respectively, with 15 bases between them. The CDR3 covers 15 residues. The CDR3 region has the DNA TGTGCCAGCAGGTTATCCCCCTATGGCACCGGGGAGCTGTTTTTT. Translation: CASRLSPYGTGELFF.

The V call is TRBV7-9, the J call TRBJ1-1; 7 nucleotides align to TRBD1. Per the germline V gene, CDR1 is SEHNR and CDR2 is FQNEAQ (reference sequence). The V and J ends lost 6 bases and 4 bases, in that order; junction bases with no gene match: 11. The CDR3 is made up of 15 amino acids. The CDR3 protein is CASRYTGEGVTEAFF. CDR3 DNA sequence: TGTGCCAGCAGATACACAGGGGAGGGGGTCACTGAAGCTTTCTTT.

The rearrangement joins TRBV7-6 to TRBJ2-2, with 10 bases fitting TRBD2. The CDR3 contains 16 residues. V lost 7 bases and J lost 0; bases outside the gene matches: 5. CDR1 and CDR2 from the germline V gene are SGHVS and FNYEAQ. CDR3 nucleotides: TGTGCCAGCACCCGGAGCGGGGGGGCGAACACCGGGGAGCTGTTTTTT. Protein product: CASTRSGGANTGELFF.

This clonotype was seen repeatedly, ten times or more. This chain connects TRBV11-3 to TRBJ1-1; no definite D call. The CDR3 extends over 14 amino acids. V was shortened by 5 bases and J by 0 bases, with 10 bases between the two germline ends. In germline, CDR1 is SGHNT, CDR2 YENEEA. The chain's CDR3 is CASSPGVMNTEAFF. The CDR3 nucleotides are TGTGCCAGCAGCCCGGGAGTCATGAACACTGAAGCTTTCTTT.

In this sample, this clonotype turned up many times. The chain employs TRBV7-9 and TRBJ1-2; 8 positions agree with TRBD1. CDR3 length: 13 amino acids. In germline, CDR1 is SEHNR, CDR2 FQNEAQ (reference sequence). Trimming at V came to 5 bases and at J to 6 bases, leaving 5 bases not matched to a gene. In nucleotides, the CDR3 is TGTGCCAGCAGCGGGCGGACAGGGAATGGCTACACCTTC. Translated: CASSGRTGNGYTF.

The chain links TRBV7-6 to TRBJ1-1; 9 bases align to TRBD1. Germline lookup yields CDR1 SGHVS and CDR2 FNYEAQ. Trimming at V came to 5 bases and at J to 3 bases, leaving 13 bases not matched to a gene. This CDR3 contains 17 residues. CDR3 amino acids: CASSVGQGMVSDTEAFF. For the CDR3, the DNA is TGTGCCAGCAGCGTTGGACAGGGGATGGTTTCGGACACTGAAGCTTTCTTT.

To note about this clonotype: The junction and the germline gene differ at one end; a read error may be behind it. The chain carries TRBV7-6 and TRBJ2-2; the D call may be TRBD1 or TRBD2 (5 bases each). Germline V gene data show CDR1 as SGHVS and CDR2 as FNYEAQ. The CDR3 spans 17 residues. The CDR3 DNA reads as TGTGTCAGCAGCTTAGCGTTCCGCAGGGTCCCAGACATGGGGCTGTTTTTT. Translation gives CVSSLAFRRVPDMGLFF.

This chain connects TRBV7-2 to TRBJ1-2; D call uncertain. Germline assignment: CDR1 SGHTA and CDR2 FQGNSA. V dropped 1 base and J dropped 9 bases, with 15 bases sitting between them. This CDR3 comprises 14 residues. Here the CDR3 reads CASSLEGPPARYTF. The CDR3 DNA sequence: TGTGCCAGCAGCTTAGAAGGGCCCCCTGCCCGCTACACCTTC.

This clonotype was recorded a few times. The chain couples TRBV2 to TRBJ2-5; D is unclear. The V gene lost 1 base and the J gene lost 7 bases, with 13 bases spanning the gap. Germline V gives CDR1 SNHLY, CDR2 FYNNEI. This CDR3 region has 14 residues. For the CDR3, the DNA is TGTGCCAGCAGTGAAGGACTCCGTGGTCTGACCCAGTACTTC. It specifies CASSEGLRGLTQYF.

This chain links TRBV27 with TRBJ1-5, with 7 nucleotides matching TRBD1. CDR3 length equals 16 residues. With V trimmed by 4 bases and J by 7 bases, 13 bases remained unmatched. Per germline, CDR1 MNHEY and CDR2 SMNVEV (reference sequence). The DNA for the CDR3 is TGTGCCAGCAGTTGGACAGGTCGGAACCTTAGGCAGCCCCAGCATTTT. It codes for CASSWTGRNLRQPQHF.

In this sample, this clonotype turned up a few times. V and J are TRBV27 and TRBJ1-4; the D gene is possibly TRBD1 (5 bases). From germline, CDR1 is MNHEY and CDR2 SMNVEV (reference sequence). The CDR3 covers 14 residues. The V and J ends lost 5 bases and 8 bases respectively, with 15 bases between them. CDR3 region: CASSPSRRAEKLFF. DNA for the CDR3: TGTGCCAGCAGTCCCTCCCGCAGGGCCGAAAAACTGTTTTTT. Complete variable domain (other parts from reference TRBV27 and TRBJ1-4): EAQVTQNPRYLITVTGKKLTVTCSQNMNHEYMSWYRQDPGLGLRQIYYSMNVEVTDKGDVPEGYKVSRKEKRNFPLILESPSPNQTSLYFCASSPSRRAEKLFFGSGTQLSVL.

This clonotype occurred a few times. The V and J genes are TRBV7-9 and TRBJ1-4; a weak D match, TRBD1 (6 bases). The V gene's germline CDR1 is SEHNR and CDR2 FQNEAQ (reference sequence). Trimming cost V 5 bases and J 7 bases, with 17 bases left between them. CDR3 length: 15 amino acids. The CDR3 bases are TGTGCCAGCAGCCCACAGGGAATGGCGCTTGAAAAACTGTTTTTT. Translation gives CASSPQGMALEKLFF.

The V and J genes are TRBV7-3 and TRBJ2-1, with 8 bases identical to TRBD1. The CDR3 loop spans 16 amino acids. The V gene's germline CDR1 is SGHTA and CDR2 FQGTGA. With 5 bases clipped from V and 4 bases from J, the junction kept 10 bases outside the gene matches. The CDR3 nucleotides are TGTGCCAGCAGCGCATCCCCGGACAGGGTTTACAATGAGCAGTTCTTC. Its protein product is CASSASPDRVYNEQFF.

With respect to this clonotype: One base away lies a much larger clone, so this may be a sequencing read error. This CDR3 is CTSSLEGFNEKLFF. The CDR3 nucleotides read TGTACCAGCAGCTTAGAGGGGTTTAATGAAAAACTGTTTTTT. J is TRBJ1-4 and V is TRBV7-6, with D possibly matching TRBD1 (5 bases). This CDR3 region has 14 residues. Germline CDR1 reads SGHVS; CDR2 reads FNYEAQ.

The chain links TRBV4-2 to TRBJ2-4; no reliable D call. This CDR3 has 16 residues. Between the trimmed V and J ends, which lost 7 bases and 0 bases, there was a span of 16 bases. Germline V gene sequence: CDR1 LGHNA, CDR2 YNFKEQ. The CDR3 DNA reads TGTGCCAGCACCACGTTTTTCGACGAAGCCAAAAACATTCAGTACTTC. Translation gives CASTTFFDEAKNIQYF.

V usage is TRBV14 and J usage is TRBJ2-1, with 11 bases that match TRBD2. V was pared by 0 bases and J by 7 bases, with 2 bases of the junction left unmatched. This CDR3 comprises 15 residues. Germline assignment: CDR1 SGHDN and CDR2 FVKESK. CDR3 sequence: CASSQELAGGNEQFF. The CDR3 DNA sequence: TGTGCCAGCAGCCAAGAGCTAGCGGGGGGAAATGAGCAGTTCTTC.

The chain is built from TRBV27 and TRBJ1-1; D ambiguous. The germline V and J ends were trimmed by 6 bases and 3 bases, with 11 bases remaining between them. Germline V gene data show CDR1 as MNHEY and CDR2 as SMNVEV (reference sequence). The CDR3 covers 13 residues. Written as DNA, the CDR3 is TGTGCCAGCAGGGCCCAGGCCTACACTGAAGCTTTCTTT. Translating gives CASRAQAYTEAFF.